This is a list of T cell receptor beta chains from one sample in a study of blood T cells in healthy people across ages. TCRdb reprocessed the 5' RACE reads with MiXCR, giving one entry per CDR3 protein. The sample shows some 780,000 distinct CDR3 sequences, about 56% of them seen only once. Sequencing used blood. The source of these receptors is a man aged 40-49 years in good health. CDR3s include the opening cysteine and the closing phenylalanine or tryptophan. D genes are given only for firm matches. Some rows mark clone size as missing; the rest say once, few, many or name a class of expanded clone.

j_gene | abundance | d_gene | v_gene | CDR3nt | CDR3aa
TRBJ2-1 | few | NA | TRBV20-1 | TGCAGTGCTAGTGGACCTCCCGGTGAGCAGTTCTTC | CSASGPPGEQFF
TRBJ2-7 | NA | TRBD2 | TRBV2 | TGTGCCAGCAGCGGGAGGGGGATTTCCTACGAGCAGTACTTC | CASSGRGISYEQYF
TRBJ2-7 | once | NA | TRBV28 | TGTGCCAGCAGCACCACAGGGAGTTACGAGCAGTACTTC | CASSTTGSYEQYF
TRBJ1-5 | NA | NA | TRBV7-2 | TGTGCCAGCAGCTCCTCCCCTAACAATCAGCCCCAGCATTTT | CASSSSPNNQPQHF
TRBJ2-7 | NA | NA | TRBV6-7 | TGTGCCAGCAGTTACGCGCAGGGTTCCTCCTACGAGCAGTACTTC | CASSYAQGSSYEQYF
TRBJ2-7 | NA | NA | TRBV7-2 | TGTGCCAGCAGCTTAGTCGGCAGGGAACGCGAGCAGTACTTC | CASSLVGREREQYF
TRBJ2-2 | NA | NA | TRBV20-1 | TGCAGTGCTACTGGACAGACCGGGGAGCTGTTTTTT | CSATGQTGELFF
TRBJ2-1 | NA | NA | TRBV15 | TGTGCCACCGGATCTGCGGAAGTATACAATGAGCAGTTCTTC | CATGSAEVYNEQFF
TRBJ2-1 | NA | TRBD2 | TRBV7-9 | TGTGCCAGCAGCTTAGGATCGAGGACTAGCGGGAGGGACGAGCAGTTCTTC | CASSLGSRTSGRDEQFF
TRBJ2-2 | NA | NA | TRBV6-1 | TGTGCCAGCAGTGAATTTGGGGGTCGGGCCGGGGAGCTGTTTTTT | CASSEFGGRAGELFF
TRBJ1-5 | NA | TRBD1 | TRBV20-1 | TGCAGTGCTAGACCCGGGACAGGGGTCTGGCAGCCCCAGCATTTT | CSARPGTGVWQPQHF
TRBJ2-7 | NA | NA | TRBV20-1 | TGCAGTGCTCGACCATACCCGGGTGATGAGCAGTACTTC | CSARPYPGDEQYF
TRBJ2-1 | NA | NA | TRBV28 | TGTGCCAGCAGTTTAAGGTCTGTTGTGCAAGATGAGCAGTTCTTC | CASSLRSVVQDEQFF
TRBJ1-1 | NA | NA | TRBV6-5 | TGTGCCAGCAGTCCGGGCTTCAGTGGAAACACTGAAGCTTTCTTT | CASSPGFSGNTEAFF
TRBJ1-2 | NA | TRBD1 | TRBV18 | TGTGCCAGCTGCACGACAGGGCTGAAAGGCTACACCTTC | CASCTTGLKGYTF
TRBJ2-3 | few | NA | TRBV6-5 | TGTGCCAGCAGTTCCCGCGTGGATACGCAGTATTTT | CASSSRVDTQYF
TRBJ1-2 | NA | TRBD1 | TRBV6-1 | TGTGCCAGCAGACAGGGGACCTACTATGGCTACACCTTC | CASRQGTYYGYTF
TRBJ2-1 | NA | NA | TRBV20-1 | TGCAGTGCTCCTGGTTGGGAGGGGGGCTACAATGAGCAGTTCTTC | CSAPGWEGGYNEQFF
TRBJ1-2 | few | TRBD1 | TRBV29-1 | TGCAGCGTTGCGGGACGACAGGGAGTCGGCTACACCTTC | CSVAGRQGVGYTF
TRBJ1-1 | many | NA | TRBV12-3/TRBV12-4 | TGTGCCAGCAGTTACTTACTCTGGCGGGTTAGGGACACTGAAGCTTTCTTT | CASSYLLWRVRDTEAFF
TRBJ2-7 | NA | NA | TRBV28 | TGTGCCAGCAGTTTAGCCAGCGCGAACACCGGGGAGCAGTACTTC | CASSLASANTGEQYF
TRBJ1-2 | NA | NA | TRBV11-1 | TGTGCCAGCAGCTCGGGGCCCATGTGGGGACATGGCTACACCTTC | CASSSGPMWGHGYTF
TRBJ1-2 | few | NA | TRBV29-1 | TGCAGCGCGGGGGCCTCTATCGGGGGAGGCTACACCTTC | CSAGASIGGGYTF
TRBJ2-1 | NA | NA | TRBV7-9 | TGTGCCAGCAGCCCCCGGTCTAGTGAGCAGTTCTTC | CASSPRSSEQFF
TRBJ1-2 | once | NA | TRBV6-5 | TGTGCCTCCCGGCCGACAGGCCGTTTGGAAGGCTACACCTTC | CASRPTGRLEGYTF
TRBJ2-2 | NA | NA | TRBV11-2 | TGTGCCAGCAGCTTAGAGCCAGGGGTCGGGGAGCTGTTTTTT | CASSLEPGVGELFF
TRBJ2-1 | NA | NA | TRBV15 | TGTGCCACCAGCAGAGTCCGGGACTTGGACAATGAGCAGTTCTTC | CATSRVRDLDNEQFF
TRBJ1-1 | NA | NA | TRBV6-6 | TGTGCCAGCAGCATCCAACGGGGGGGCACTGGGGCTTTCTTT | CASSIQRGGTGAFF
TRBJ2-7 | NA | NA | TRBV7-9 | TGTGCCAGCAGCTTAGTCCCATTCCCGGCCCAGTACTTC | CASSLVPFPAQYF
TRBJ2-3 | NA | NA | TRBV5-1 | TGCGCCAGCAGCTTGGAGTCCCACGGGGATACGCAGTATTTT | CASSLESHGDTQYF
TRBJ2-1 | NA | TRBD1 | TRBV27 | TGTGCCAGCTTCGGACAGGGGTTCTACAATGAGCAGTTCTTC | CASFGQGFYNEQFF
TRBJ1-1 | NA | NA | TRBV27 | TGTGCCAGCAGTTTATTTGCAGGGGTGAACACTGAAGCTTTCTTT | CASSLFAGVNTEAFF
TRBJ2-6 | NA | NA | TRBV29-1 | TGCAGCGTTGAAGGAGTTTCTGGGGCCGACGTCCTGACTTTC | CSVEGVSGADVLTF
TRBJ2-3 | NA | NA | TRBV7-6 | TGTGCCAGCAGCTTAGCGACATCCGCTAGCACAGATACGCAGTATTTT | CASSLATSASTDTQYF
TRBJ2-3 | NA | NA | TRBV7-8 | TGTGCCAGCAGCTTATTCTCGGGGGCCCCACACCTCAGCACAGATACGCAGTATTTT | CASSLFSGAPHLSTDTQYF
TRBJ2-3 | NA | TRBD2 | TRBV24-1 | TGTGCCACCAGTGGAGCGGGGCGGGAGGCCACAGATACGCAGTATTTT | CATSGAGREATDTQYF
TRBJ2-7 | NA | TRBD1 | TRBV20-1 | TGCAGTGCTAGCCAGCCAACAGGGGGTGTAGAGACCCGGTACTTC | CSASQPTGGVETRYF
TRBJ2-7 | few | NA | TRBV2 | TGTGCCAGCAGCCCGGACTTGGAGCAGTACTTC | CASSPDLEQYF
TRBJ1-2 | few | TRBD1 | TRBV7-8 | TGTGCCAGCAGCCGAAACAGGGGGGCTAACTATGGCTACACCTTC | CASSRNRGANYGYTF
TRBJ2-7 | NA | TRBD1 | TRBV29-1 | TGCAGCGTTACGGGGTATCCCTCTCATGACAGGGCCTACGAGCAGTACTTC | CSVTGYPSHDRAYEQYF
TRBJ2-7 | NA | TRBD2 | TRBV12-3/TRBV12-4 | TGTGCCAGCAGGCCGGGACGAGCGGGGGTCGATGAGCAGTACTTC | CASRPGRAGVDEQYF
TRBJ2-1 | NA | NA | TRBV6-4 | TGTGCCATCCCATTAACGGGTGCCTCCGCGGGTGAGCAGTTCTTC | CAIPLTGASAGEQFF
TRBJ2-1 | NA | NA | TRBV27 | TGTGCCAGCAGTTTACCACAGGGTGTCAGCTCCTACAATGAGCAGTTCTTC | CASSLPQGVSSYNEQFF
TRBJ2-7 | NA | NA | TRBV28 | TGTGCCAGCAGTGTCGGGGGGACACGAGAGCAGTACTTC | CASSVGGTREQYF
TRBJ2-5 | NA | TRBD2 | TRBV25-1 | TGTGCCAGTACTCTGACTAGCGGGAGGGCCCTCCAAGAGACCCAGTACTTC | CASTLTSGRALQETQYF
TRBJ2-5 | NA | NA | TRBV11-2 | TGTGCCAGCAGCTTAGAAGGGAACCAAGAGACCCAGTACTTC | CASSLEGNQETQYF